Many counts were recorded for the clone carrying this T cell receptor (beta chain). The target antigen is unknown. This sample is drawn from a study of neurological immune-mediated disorders. Regarding the study as a whole: No expanded-clone CDR3 amino acid sequence recurred across subjects, suggesting private TCR-beta repertoires.

Synthesis of cDNA was accomplished via 5'RACE employing 10-nucleotide random UMIs. TCRdb reprocessed the 5' RACE reads with MiXCR, giving one entry per CDR3 protein. The sample comprises about 30,000 distinct CDR3 sequences, 4.5% to 7% of which are singletons, and roughly 2% rests with the top ten. The sample taken for sequencing was CD4+ T cells from blood. The origin of this receptor is a woman in her 50s in good health.

This CDR3 is CASSRDRNNNDEQFF. The CDR3 region has the DNA TGCGCCAGCAGCCGGGACAGGAACAACAATGATGAGCAGTTCTTC. This chain joins TRBV5-1 and TRBJ2-1; TRBD1 agrees at 8 bases. With V trimmed by 4 bases and J by 8 bases, 11 bases remained unmatched. Germline CDR1 reads SGHRS; CDR2 reads YFSETQ. The CDR3 contains 15 residues.